Listed below are T cell receptor beta chains from one sample, sequenced in a study of naive and memory T cell subsets. From the UMI-ligation and nested PCR reads, TCRdb called clonotypes with MiXCR, one entry per CDR3 protein. Here the sample spans 150,000 or so distinct CDR3 sequences, 22% being singletons. The sequenced sample consisted of naive CD4+ T cells from blood. These receptors originate from a human donor in good health. Each CDR3 is given with its conserved first and last residue. The D gene is left open where the match is weak. Clone size is given for some rows only: seen once, a few or many times, or a class if the clone is expanded.

j_call: TRBJ1-2; v_call: TRBV28; d_call: NA; clone_size: NA; cdr3_nt: TGTGCCAGCAGCCGAGGACGGAAGGGATGGGGGGGCTACACCTTC; cdr3_aa: CASSRGRKGWGGYTF
j_call: TRBJ2-1; v_call: TRBV29-1; d_call: NA; clone_size: NA; cdr3_nt: TGCAGCGTCAGTGACCGGACAGGGAGGGGTGAGCAGTTCTTC; cdr3_aa: CSVSDRTGRGEQFF
j_call: TRBJ2-7; v_call: TRBV12-3/TRBV12-4; d_call: TRBD2; clone_size: few; cdr3_nt: TGTGCCAGCAAGATAGCGGGAGGAGCCTACGAGCAGTACTTC; cdr3_aa: CASKIAGGAYEQYF
j_call: TRBJ2-1; v_call: TRBV28; d_call: TRBD1; clone_size: few; cdr3_nt: TGTGCCAGCAGAGAAGGTGGGACAGAATACAATGAGCAGTTCTTC; cdr3_aa: CASREGGTEYNEQFF
j_call: TRBJ2-2; v_call: TRBV29-1; d_call: NA; clone_size: many; cdr3_nt: TGCAGCGTTGGTGGGTCCTACACCGGGGAGCTGTTTTTT; cdr3_aa: CSVGGSYTGELFF
j_call: TRBJ1-6; v_call: TRBV12-3/TRBV12-4; d_call: NA; clone_size: few; cdr3_nt: TGTGCCAGCAAGCGTAGCTCCTATAATTCACCCCTCCACTTT; cdr3_aa: CASKRSSYNSPLHF
j_call: TRBJ1-1; v_call: TRBV12-3/TRBV12-4; d_call: NA; clone_size: NA; cdr3_nt: TGTGCCAGCAGTTTAGGGGGTAGGGGAAGCGTCACTGAAGCTTTCTTT; cdr3_aa: CASSLGGRGSVTEAFF
j_call: TRBJ2-7; v_call: TRBV7-3; d_call: TRBD2; clone_size: once; cdr3_nt: TGTGCCAGCAGCTCGACTAGCGGCTACGAGCAGTACTTC; cdr3_aa: CASSSTSGYEQYF
j_call: TRBJ2-3; v_call: TRBV6-2/TRBV6-3; d_call: NA; clone_size: many; cdr3_nt: TGTGCCAGCGGAAGGGGAGATCCGCAGTATTTT; cdr3_aa: CASGRGDPQYF
j_call: TRBJ2-7; v_call: TRBV25-1; d_call: NA; clone_size: few; cdr3_nt: TGTGCCAGCAGTGAAGCCGGGTCCCGCTACGAGCAGTACTTC; cdr3_aa: CASSEAGSRYEQYF
j_call: TRBJ2-5; v_call: TRBV5-1; d_call: NA; clone_size: NA; cdr3_nt: TGCGCCAGCAGCTTGGAGCCAGGGGTACAGGAGACCCAGTACTTC; cdr3_aa: CASSLEPGVQETQYF
j_call: TRBJ2-7; v_call: TRBV18; d_call: TRBD1; clone_size: few; cdr3_nt: TGTGCCAGCTCAACTTTAAGCCCGGGACAGGGTAACTACGAGCAGTACTTC; cdr3_aa: CASSTLSPGQGNYEQYF
j_call: TRBJ2-5; v_call: TRBV3-1; d_call: TRBD2; clone_size: NA; cdr3_nt: TGTGCCAGCAGCCATTCACCCGGGACTAGCGGGAGAGGGACCCAGTACTTC; cdr3_aa: CASSHSPGTSGRGTQYF
j_call: TRBJ1-1; v_call: TRBV7-8; d_call: TRBD1; clone_size: NA; cdr3_nt: TGTGCCAGCACCATCCACAGGGGATCCACTGAAGCTTTCTTT; cdr3_aa: CASTIHRGSTEAFF
j_call: TRBJ1-2; v_call: TRBV4-1; d_call: NA; clone_size: NA; cdr3_nt: TGCGCCAGCAGCCAATTGACGGCTTTGACGGGGTATGGCTACACCTTC; cdr3_aa: CASSQLTALTGYGYTF
j_call: TRBJ2-6; v_call: TRBV30; d_call: NA; clone_size: few; cdr3_nt: TGTGCCTGGAGTGCGTACGCGGCTAGGGGGGCCAACGTCCTGACTTTC; cdr3_aa: CAWSAYAARGANVLTF
j_call: TRBJ1-2; v_call: TRBV5-1; d_call: NA; clone_size: few; cdr3_nt: TGCGCCAGCAGTAATCCGGGACAAGAAAATGGCTACACCTTC; cdr3_aa: CASSNPGQENGYTF
j_call: TRBJ2-1; v_call: TRBV2; d_call: NA; clone_size: NA; cdr3_nt: TGTGCCAGCAGTGAAGACAGCGGGTCCTACAATGAGCAGTTCTTC; cdr3_aa: CASSEDSGSYNEQFF
j_call: TRBJ1-2; v_call: TRBV29-1; d_call: TRBD1; clone_size: NA; cdr3_nt: TGCAGCTCAAGAAGACAGGGCGATGGCTACACCTTC; cdr3_aa: CSSRRQGDGYTF
j_call: TRBJ1-1; v_call: TRBV6-1; d_call: NA; clone_size: few; cdr3_nt: TGTGCCAGCAGTGAAAGTCGTAACAGGGCGAACACTGAAGCTTTCTTT; cdr3_aa: CASSESRNRANTEAFF
j_call: TRBJ2-5; v_call: TRBV5-4; d_call: TRBD2; clone_size: NA; cdr3_nt: TGTGCCAGCAGCTTGAGGCTAGCGGCTCAAGAGACCCAGTACTTC; cdr3_aa: CASSLRLAAQETQYF
j_call: TRBJ2-3; v_call: TRBV20-1; d_call: TRBD2; clone_size: NA; cdr3_nt: TGCAGTGCTTTTAGCGGGAACCCAGATACGCAGTATTTT; cdr3_aa: CSAFSGNPDTQYF
j_call: TRBJ2-2; v_call: TRBV27; d_call: NA; clone_size: NA; cdr3_nt: TGTGCCAGCAGTTCAAATCGACCAACCCGGGGGGAGCTGTTTTTT; cdr3_aa: CASSSNRPTRGELFF
j_call: TRBJ2-3; v_call: TRBV4-1; d_call: NA; clone_size: many; cdr3_nt: TGCGCCAGCAGCCAAAGAACGGGAATGGGCACAGATACGCAGTATTTT; cdr3_aa: CASSQRTGMGTDTQYF